Listed here are 31 T cell receptor beta chains from one sample, sequenced in a study of T-cell memory formation after mild COVID-19 (dated by TCRdb to about 2021). Library method: 5' RACE. Instrument on record: Illumina NovaSeq 6000. Clones were called with MiXCR by TCRdb after fastp trimmed the public reads at Q25, and only in-frame beta chains were retained. Identical CDR3 protein sequences are pooled into one entry, listed with their most common genes and DNA. The sample contains 150,000 or so distinct CDR3 sequences, roughly 15% of them found a single time. The ten largest clonotypes hold 12% to 15% of the sample. The sample consisted of PBMCs or a T cell subset sorted from them (not recorded which). Receptors originate from an adult woman who had mild COVID-19 (a few samples of this study predate the infection). The sample titles of this study are shuffled in the database, so cell type and time point are left out; the donor was told from shared clones.

The genes are TRBV29-1 and TRBJ2-7; the D is unclear. There are 11 residues in the CDR3. Germline V gene sequence: CDR1 SQVTM, CDR2 ANQGSEA. Trimming shortened V by 7 bases and J by 9 bases, and 16 bases separated the two germline ends. In DNA, the CDR3 is TGCAGCGCTTCGGGTGCGTTGGGGCAGTACTTC. It yields the protein CSASGALGQYF.

The V call is TRBV7-9, the J call TRBJ2-1; 9 nucleotides align to TRBD2. The CDR3 is made up of 15 amino acids. The V gene's germline CDR1 is SEHNR and CDR2 FQNEAQ (reference sequence). Trimming removed 5 bases from V and 5 bases from J; junction bases left unmatched: 7. The CDR3 DNA follows: TGTGCCAGCAGCAAAGCGGGGGGTACGAACAATGAGCAGTTCTTC. It specifies CASSKAGGTNNEQFF.

This clonotype was counted a few times. The DNA for the CDR3 is TGTGCCAGCAGCGTAGTGGCAGATGCTTTTACCGGGGAGCTGTTTTTT. Amino acid sequence: CASSVVADAFTGELFF. This chain connects TRBV9 to TRBJ2-2; D is unresolved. V was clipped by 0 bases and J by 5 bases, with 14 bases between them. This CDR3 spans 16 amino acids. Germline V CDR1 and CDR2: SGDLS, YYNGEE.

The rearrangement uses TRBV7-9 and TRBJ2-7; 8 bases agree with TRBD2. The CDR3 spans 15 residues. Germline-derived CDR1 and CDR2 are SEHNR and FQNEAQ (reference sequence). Unmatched junction bases numbered 13, after V lost 6 bases and J lost 6 bases. CDR3 nucleotides: TGTGCCAGCAGAGGCCGGGTAGCGGGAACCCTCGAGCAGTACTTC. This translates into CASRGRVAGTLEQYF. Looking up the rest from reference TRBV7-9 and TRBJ2-7 gives the full variable domain: DTGVSQNPRHKITKRGQNVTFRCDPISEHNRLYWYRQTLGQGPEFLTYFQNEAQLEKSRLLSDRFSAERPKGSFSTLEIQRTEQGDSAMYLCASRGRVAGTLEQYFGPGTRLTVT.

This clonotype has just a few counts. The rearrangement links TRBV18 to TRBJ1-1; the D gene is possibly TRBD1 (6 bases). Trimming pared 1 base from V and 0 bases from J, leaving 9 bases between. This CDR3 has 15 amino acids. Germline V gene lookup returns CDR1 KGHSH and CDR2 LQKENI. The CDR3 spells CASSPQTGLNTEAFF. The CDR3 coding sequence is TGTGCCAGCTCACCACAAACAGGGCTGAACACTGAAGCTTTCTTT.

In DNA, the CDR3 is TGTGCCAACCGGGGAGCGGGGGGCATGGATGAGCAGTTCTTC. Translating it yields CANRGAGGMDEQFF. V gene TRBV2 combines with J gene TRBJ2-1, with TRBD2 matching 9 bases. With 10 bases clipped from V and 8 bases from J, the junction kept 12 bases outside the gene matches. The CDR3 has 14 residues. Germline V gene sequence: CDR1 SNHLY, CDR2 FYNNEI. The full variable domain, completed using reference TRBV2 and TRBJ2-1, is EPEVTQTPSHQVTQMGQEVILRCVPISNHLYFYWYRQILGQKVEFLVSFYNNEISEKSEIFDDQFSVERPDGSNFTLKIRSTKLEDSAMYFCANRGAGGMDEQFFGPGTRLTVL.

The chain links TRBV11-2 to TRBJ2-1; 13 bases line up with TRBD2. Germline CDR1 is SGHAT and CDR2 is FQNNGV. CDR3 length equals 22 residues. V shed 5 bases, J shed 3 bases, and the junction held 22 bases outside the gene matches. The CDR3 region is CASSPAPSGLAGSGWGYNEQFF. Here the CDR3 DNA reads TGTGCCAGCAGCCCAGCCCCCTCGGGACTAGCGGGATCTGGTTGGGGCTACAATGAGCAGTTCTTC.

This clonotype was recorded a few times. This chain uses TRBV12-3 or TRBV12-4 with TRBJ2-1; unclear D gene. The CDR3 spans 12 residues. Trimming left V 6 bases short and J 8 bases short, with 11 bases between. The CDR3 spells CASRQRVDEQFF. The DNA of the CDR3 is TGTGCCAGCAGGCAACGGGTGGATGAGCAGTTCTTC.

The rearrangement uses TRBV5-4 and TRBJ1-1; 11 positions match TRBD1. This CDR3 spans 16 amino acids. V was clipped by 4 bases and J by 0 bases; unmatched bases: 5. From germline, CDR1 is SGHNT and CDR2 YYREEE (reference sequence). The CDR3 loop is CASSPGQGALNTEAFF. The CDR3 coding sequence is TGTGCCAGCAGCCCCGGACAGGGGGCCCTGAACACTGAAGCTTTCTTT.

This clonotype was seen many times. Written as DNA, the CDR3 is TGTGCCAGCAGCTTAACACTTAAGGGCCTTCGGGGGGACACAGATACGCAGTATTTT. This translates into CASSLTLKGLRGDTDTQYF. V and J are TRBV7-8 and TRBJ2-3; 7 nucleotides line up with TRBD2. Germline assignment: CDR1 SGHVS and CDR2 FQNEAQ. This CDR3 comprises 19 residues. Losses at the gene ends were 2 bases for V and 2 bases for J; bases not matched to a gene: 16.

This clonotype was seen a handful of times. One end of the junction varies from germline; a read error may be responsible. The chain links TRBV12-5 to TRBJ1-2; 9 bases are a match to TRBD1. This CDR3 is 14 amino acids long. CDR1 and CDR2 from the germline V gene are LGHNT and FRNRAP. The CDR3 nucleotides are TGTGCTAGTGGATTGGGGGGGACAGGGCTTGGCTACACCTTC. It codes for CASGLGGTGLGYTF.

This sequence joins TRBV12-3 or TRBV12-4 and TRBJ1-1, with a tentative D call TRBD1 (6 bases). The CDR3 covers 12 residues. Trimming pared 6 bases from V and 8 bases from J, leaving 13 bases between. The CDR3 loop is CASSHGGGEAFF. The CDR3 DNA reads TGTGCCAGCAGCCATGGGGGGGGCGAAGCTTTCTTT.

This clonotype occurred a few times. The chain uses TRBV3-1 and TRBJ2-1; 7 positions agree with TRBD2. The germline V gene has CDR1 LGHDT and CDR2 YNNKEL (reference sequence). The CDR3 loop spans 13 amino acids. V gave up 1 base and J gave up 6 bases; unmatched junction bases: 0. CDR3 coding DNA: TGTGCCAGCAGCCAAGCGGGGGGCAATGAGCAGTTCTTC. Residues: CASSQAGGNEQFF.

This clonotype has a handful of counts. V usage is TRBV21-1 and J usage is TRBJ2-3; TRBD2 is taken as the D call from the table, unchecked against the DNA. TRBV21-1 is labeled a pseudogene. CDR3 length equals 16 residues. The CDR3 sequence is CASSKGGRGHTDTQYF. The CDR3 bases are TGTGCCAGCAGCAAAGGGGGGAGGGGCCACACAGATACGCAGTATTTT.

The genes are TRBV7-9 and TRBJ1-2; D is ambiguous. Germline-derived CDR1 and CDR2 are SEHNR and FQNEAQ (reference sequence). V dropped 1 base and J dropped 6 bases, with 12 bases sitting between them. This CDR3 comprises 14 residues. CDR3 nucleotide sequence: TGTGCCAGCAGCTTAGGTTCAGCCTCGGATGGCTACACCTTC. Translating gives CASSLGSASDGYTF.

The sample holds a few counts of this clonotype. CDR3 sequence (DNA): TGTGCCAGCTCGTCCGACAGGGGTGCCTACAATGAGCAGTTCTTC. It is translated as CASSSDRGAYNEQFF. The rearrangement joins TRBV18 to TRBJ2-1, with 8 bases that match TRBD1. The CDR3 consists of 15 residues. The V gene end was trimmed by 6 bases and the J gene end by 2 bases; junction bases not matched to a gene: 6. From germline, CDR1 is KGHSH and CDR2 LQKENI.

The sample holds one count of this clonotype. V is TRBV7-3 and J is TRBJ1-1; unclear D gene. The CDR3 is made up of 18 amino acids. The V gene's germline CDR1 is SGHTA and CDR2 FQGTGA. V gave up 0 bases and J gave up 1 base, with 18 bases separating them. The CDR3 DNA is TGTGCCAGCAGCTTAACGGCATTATCCAGGAGACCGAACACTGAAGCTTTCTTT. Translating gives CASSLTALSRRPNTEAFF.

This clonotype was observed a few times. The V gene is TRBV9, the J gene TRBJ1-5; tentative D call: TRBD1 (6 bases). Germline CDR1 and CDR2: SGDLS and YYNGEE. The CDR3 is 14 residues long. Deletions cut 0 bases from V and 4 bases from J, with 8 bases between. DNA for the CDR3: TGTGCCAGCAGCGTAGAGGGGGGGAATCAGCCCCAGCATTTT. Residues: CASSVEGGNQPQHF.

The chain employs TRBV3-2 and TRBJ1-2; the table's D call TRBD1 went unverified against the DNA. TRBV3-2 is recorded as a pseudogene. The CDR3 is 15 residues long. CDR3 DNA: TGTGCCAGCAGGGAAACCGGGACAGCGATCTATGGCTACACCTTC. Its translation: CASRETGTAIYGYTF.

In this sample, this clonotype turned up a few times. V usage is TRBV14 and J usage is TRBJ1-1, with D hard to call. CDR1 and CDR2 from the germline V gene are SGHDN and FVKESK. The CDR3 consists of 16 residues. V was cut by 3 bases and J by 0 bases, with 14 bases left in between. The chain's CDR3 is CASSHLRILMNTEAFF. DNA of the CDR3: TGTGCCAGCAGCCACCTCAGAATACTGATGAACACTGAAGCTTTCTTT.

This clonotype has a handful of counts. This chain uses TRBV6-2 or TRBV6-3 with TRBJ1-5; the match to TRBD1 covers 7 bases. Germline V CDR1 and CDR2: MNHEY, SVGEGT. The CDR3 has 17 residues. J lost 0 bases, V lost 6 bases, and 11 bases had no gene match. The CDR3 region is CASSGGQNLYSNQPQHF. The CDR3 DNA is TGTGCCAGCAGCGGGGGACAGAACTTATATAGCAATCAGCCCCAGCATTTT.

V usage is TRBV9 and J usage is TRBJ1-5; D call uncertain. This CDR3 spans 13 amino acids. Germline V lookup: CDR1 SGDLS, CDR2 YYNGEE. Trimming took 2 bases from V and 6 from J, leaving 9 bases between them. The CDR3: CASSVSIGQPQHF. CDR3 nucleotides: TGTGCCAGCAGCGTTTCGATAGGTCAGCCCCAGCATTTT.

In this sample, this clonotype turned up a few times. The chain joins TRBV6-1 to TRBJ2-3; tentative D call: TRBD1 (6 bases). The V gene's germline CDR1 is MNHNS and CDR2 SASEGT. The CDR3 has 16 amino acids. The V end was cut by 6 bases, the J end by 3 bases, with 19 bases between. Here the CDR3 reads CASSKGRQGKTDTQYF. The CDR3 DNA sequence: TGTGCCAGCAGCAAAGGTCGGCAGGGGAAGACAGATACGCAGTATTTT.

The CDR3 region has the DNA TGTGCCAGCAGCCTGGGGACAGTTAATTCACCCCTCCACTTT. Protein product: CASSLGTVNSPLHF. The chain links TRBV11-2 to TRBJ1-6, with 7 bases matching TRBD1. V shed 5 bases and J 6 bases; nucleotides not matched to a gene: 4. CDR3 length equals 14 residues. Germline assignment: CDR1 SGHAT and CDR2 FQNNGV.

The chain is built from TRBV6-2 or TRBV6-3 and TRBJ2-7; no clear D. The germline V gene encodes CDR1 MNHEY and CDR2 SVGEGT. V lost 3 bases and J 7 bases, leaving 7 bases between the germline ends. The CDR3 sequence is 11 residues long. This CDR3 reads CASSYLGEQYF. CDR3 sequence (DNA): TGTGCCAGCAGTTATCTCGGTGAGCAGTACTTC.

The sample holds a few counts of this clonotype. The chain couples TRBV3-1 to TRBJ2-7, with 7 bases aligning to TRBD1. Germline CDR1 LGHDT, CDR2 YNNKEL (reference sequence). Trimming at V came to 6 bases and at J to 3 bases, leaving 2 bases not matched to a gene. This CDR3 spans 12 amino acids. CDR3 in amino acids: CASRGDSYEQYF. The CDR3 DNA is TGTGCCAGCAGGGGGGACAGCTACGAGCAGTACTTC.

The V and J genes are TRBV7-9 and TRBJ2-2; D gene ambiguous. CDR3 size: 18 residues. CDR1 and CDR2 from the germline V gene are SEHNR and FQNEAQ (reference sequence). The ends were cut back, 2 bases at V and 6 bases at J, with 22 bases in the middle. CDR3 region: CASSLTGSGARSAGELFF. The CDR3 DNA is TGTGCCAGCAGCTTAACGGGTAGTGGTGCGAGGAGTGCCGGGGAGCTGTTTTTT.

This clonotype was seen more than once but under ten times. The rearrangement links TRBV5-1 to TRBJ2-2; no definite D call. CDR3 length: 15 residues. Germline V CDR1 and CDR2: SGHRS, YFSETQ. Trimming pared 2 bases from V and 0 bases from J, leaving 8 bases between. The CDR3 bases are TGCGCCAGCAGCTTTCGCCAGCCGAACACCGGGGAGCTGTTTTTT. Protein: CASSFRQPNTGELFF.

The CDR3 region is CASTPVKYQETQYF. The DNA of the CDR3 is TGTGCCAGCACCCCCGTGAAGTACCAAGAGACCCAGTACTTC. The genes are TRBV7-6 and TRBJ2-5, with no clear D. From germline, CDR1 is SGHVS and CDR2 FNYEAQ. The CDR3 contains 14 residues. V lost 7 bases to trimming and J lost 0 bases, with 12 bases between them.

This chain uses TRBV7-2 with TRBJ1-2, with D possibly matching TRBD1 (5 bases). CDR3 length equals 14 residues. Trimming cost V 8 bases and J 8 bases, with 21 bases left between them. CDR1 is SGHTA, CDR2 FQGNSA, per germline. This CDR3 reads CASPSRGSFEGYTF. CDR3 nucleotide sequence: TGTGCCAGCCCATCTAGGGGCTCTTTCGAAGGCTACACCTTC.

Written as DNA, the CDR3 is TGTGCCACGGGACAGGTTAATTCACCCCTCCACTTT. Its translation is CATGQVNSPLHF. The rearrangement links TRBV6-5 to TRBJ1-6; 8 positions agree with TRBD1. The CDR3 has 12 amino acids. CDR1 MNHEY and CDR2 SVGAGI come from the germline V gene. After removal of 10 bases from V and 6 bases from J, the junction contained 2 bases not matched to a gene.